The TCR beta chain described here comes from a study of T-cell reconstitution after alpha-beta-depleted transplantation in children. General study findings and limits: A year post-transplant, T-cell counts and diversity derived mostly from newly produced T cells. Two months or so post-transplant, alpha-beta T cells reportedly derived from several hundred expanded graft clones. Certain patients had high TCRbeta diversity at day 60, and it came from recipient T cells and thymic progenitors that survived.

Of note for this clonotype: Its antigen is as yet unknown.

Unique molecular identifiers were used to barcode this TCRbeta library. In TCRdb, the PCR reads were re-called with MiXCR into one record per CDR3 protein. The table records 90,000 to 100,000 distinct CDR3 sequences, less than 25% of them present only once. This CDR3 is 14 amino acids long. The V end was cut by 2 bases, the J end by 6 bases, with 10 bases between. The rearrangement uses TRBV12-3 or TRBV12-4 and TRBJ2-2; D not certain. The clonotype was recovered from a boy between 2 and 15 years old with acute lymphoblastic leukemia, due to receive a stem cell transplant. This specimen consisted of PBMCs, obtained before TCRalphabeta/CD19-depleted stem cell transplant. The CDR3 DNA reads as TGTGCCAGCAGTTTAAGTTCGTCCCCCGGGGAGCTGTTTTTT. It specifies CASSLSSSPGELFF.